The T cell receptor beta chain under discussion was sequenced for a study of blood T cell repertoires in COVID-19. For the study at large: The samples span acute and convalescent COVID-19 from the United States, Italy and Spain. The analysed material was cDNA or gDNA that came from T cells, B-cell-depleted T cells, or PBMCs.

Per the study methods: Researchers report that nucleated cell counts were estimated from reference gene primer amplification. Method: immunoSEQ multiplex PCR; TCRdb's copy keeps in-frame clones and lacks some. D and trimming were read from the DNA, whereas the V and J calls and clone size are those reported in that table. The sample lists 280,000 or so clones; about four fifths were seen once. Germline lookup yields CDR1 MNHEY and CDR2 SVGAGI. V shed 7 bases and J shed 4 bases, with 16 bases lying between them. This CDR3 is 15 amino acids long. The chain joins TRBV6-5 to TRBJ2-2, with D tentatively TRBD2 (5 bases). The sample comprised peripheral blood. The clonotype comes from a woman aged 45-65 years who had recovered from COVID-19. This chain's CDR3 is CASTTPAALTGELFF. The CDR3 region has the DNA TGTGCCAGCACCACGCCAGCGGCCCTCACCGGGGAGCTGTTTTTT.